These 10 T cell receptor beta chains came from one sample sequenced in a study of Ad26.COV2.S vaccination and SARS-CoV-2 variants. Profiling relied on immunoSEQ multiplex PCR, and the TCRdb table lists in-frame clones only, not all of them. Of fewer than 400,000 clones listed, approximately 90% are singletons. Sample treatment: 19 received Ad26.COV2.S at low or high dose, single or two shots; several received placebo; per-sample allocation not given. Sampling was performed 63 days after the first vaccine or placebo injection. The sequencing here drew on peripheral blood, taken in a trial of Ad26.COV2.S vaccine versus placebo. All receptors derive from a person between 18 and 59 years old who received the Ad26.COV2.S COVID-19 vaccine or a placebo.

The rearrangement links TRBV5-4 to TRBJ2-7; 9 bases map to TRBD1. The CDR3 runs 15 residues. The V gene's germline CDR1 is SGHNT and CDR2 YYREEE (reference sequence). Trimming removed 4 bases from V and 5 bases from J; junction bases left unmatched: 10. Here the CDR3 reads CASSHKADRGNEQYF. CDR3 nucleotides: TGTGCCAGCAGCCATAAAGCGGACAGGGGAAACGAGCAGTACTTC. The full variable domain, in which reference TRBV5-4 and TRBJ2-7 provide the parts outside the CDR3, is ETGVTQSPTHLIKTRGQQVTLRCSSQSGHNTVSWYQQALGQGPQFIFQYYREEENGRGNFPPRFSGLQFPNYSSELNVNALELDDSALYLCASSHKADRGNEQYFGPGTRLTVT.

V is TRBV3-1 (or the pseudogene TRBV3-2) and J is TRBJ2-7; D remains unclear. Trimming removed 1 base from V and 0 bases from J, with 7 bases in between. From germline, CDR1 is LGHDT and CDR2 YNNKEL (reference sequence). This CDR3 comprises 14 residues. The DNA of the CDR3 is TGTGCCAGCAGCCAAGGTGTGAGCTCCTACGAGCAGTACTTC. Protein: CASSQGVSSYEQYF.

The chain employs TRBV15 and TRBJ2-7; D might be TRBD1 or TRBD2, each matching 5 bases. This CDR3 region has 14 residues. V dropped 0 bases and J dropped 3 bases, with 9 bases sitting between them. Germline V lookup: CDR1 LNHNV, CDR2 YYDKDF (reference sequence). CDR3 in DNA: TGTGCCACCAGCAGAGACCTGAGGGGCTACGAGCAGTACTTC. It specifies CATSRDLRGYEQYF.

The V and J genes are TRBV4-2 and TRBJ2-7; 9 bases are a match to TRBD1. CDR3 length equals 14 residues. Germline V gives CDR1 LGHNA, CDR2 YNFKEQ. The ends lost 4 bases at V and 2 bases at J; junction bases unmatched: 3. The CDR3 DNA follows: TGTGCCAGCAGCCCGGGACAGGGAACCTACGAGCAGTACTTC. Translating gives CASSPGQGTYEQYF.

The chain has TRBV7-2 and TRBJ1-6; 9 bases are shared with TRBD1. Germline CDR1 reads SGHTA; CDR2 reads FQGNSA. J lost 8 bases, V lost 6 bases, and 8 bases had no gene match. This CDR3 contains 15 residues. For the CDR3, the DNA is TGTGCCAGCAGTTTAAGACAGGGGGATCATTCACCCCTCCACTTT. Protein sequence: CASSLRQGDHSPLHF. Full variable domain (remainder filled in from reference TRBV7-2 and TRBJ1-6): GAGVSQSPSNKVTEKGKDVELRCDPISGHTALYWYRQSLGQGLEFLIYFQGNSAPDKSGLPSDRFSAERTGGSVSTLTIQRTQQEDSAVYLCASSLRQGDHSPLHFGNGTRLTVT.

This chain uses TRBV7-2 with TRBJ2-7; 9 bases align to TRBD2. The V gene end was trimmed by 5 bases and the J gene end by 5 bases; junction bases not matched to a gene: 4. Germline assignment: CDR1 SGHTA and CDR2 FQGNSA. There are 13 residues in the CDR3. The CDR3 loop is CASSTQREDEQYF. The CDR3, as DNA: TGTGCCAGCAGCACCCAGCGGGAGGACGAGCAGTACTTC.

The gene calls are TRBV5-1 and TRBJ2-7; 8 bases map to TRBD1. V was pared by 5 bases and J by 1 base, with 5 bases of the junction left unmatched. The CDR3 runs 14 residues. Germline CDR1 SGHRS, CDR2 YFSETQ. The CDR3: CASRAGTGSYEQYF. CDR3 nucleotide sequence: TGCGCCAGCAGGGCCGGGACAGGTTCCTACGAGCAGTACTTC.

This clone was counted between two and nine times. CDR3 amino acids: CAWSRDRVREQYF. DNA of the CDR3: TGTGCCTGGAGCCGGGACAGGGTACGCGAGCAGTACTTC. V usage is TRBV30 and J usage is TRBJ2-7, with 9 bases identical to TRBD1. This CDR3 region has 13 residues. Losses at the gene ends were 3 bases for V and 6 bases for J; bases not matched to a gene: 6. Germline V CDR1 and CDR2: GTSNPN, SVGIG (reference sequence).

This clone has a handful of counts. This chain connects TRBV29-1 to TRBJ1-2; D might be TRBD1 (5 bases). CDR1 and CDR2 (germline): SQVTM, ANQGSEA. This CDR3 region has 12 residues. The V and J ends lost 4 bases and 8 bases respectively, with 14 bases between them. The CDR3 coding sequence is TGCAGCGTTGGTCGTGGGACTGAGGGCTACACCTTC. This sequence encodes CSVGRGTEGYTF.

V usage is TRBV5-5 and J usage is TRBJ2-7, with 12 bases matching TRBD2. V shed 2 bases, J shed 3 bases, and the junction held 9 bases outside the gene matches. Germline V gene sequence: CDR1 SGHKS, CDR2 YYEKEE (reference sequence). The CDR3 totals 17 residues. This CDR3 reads CASSFSTSGRAGYEQYF. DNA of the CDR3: TGTGCCAGCAGCTTTTCGACTAGCGGGAGAGCTGGCTACGAGCAGTACTTC.